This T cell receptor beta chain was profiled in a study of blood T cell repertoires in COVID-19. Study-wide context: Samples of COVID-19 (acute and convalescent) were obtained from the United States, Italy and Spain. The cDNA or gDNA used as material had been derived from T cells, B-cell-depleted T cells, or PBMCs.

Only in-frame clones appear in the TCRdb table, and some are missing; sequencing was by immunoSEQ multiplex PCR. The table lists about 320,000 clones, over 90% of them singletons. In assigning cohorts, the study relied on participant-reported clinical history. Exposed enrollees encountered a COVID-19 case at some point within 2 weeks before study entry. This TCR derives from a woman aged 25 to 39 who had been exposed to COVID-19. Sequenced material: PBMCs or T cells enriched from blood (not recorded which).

In nucleotides, the CDR3 is TGTGCCAGCAGCTTAGCTTTAGGACTAGCGAAGCAGTATTTT. Protein: CASSLALGLAKQYF. The chain couples TRBV7-2 to TRBJ2-3, with 9 bases fitting TRBD2. CDR1 and CDR2 (germline): SGHTA, FQGNSA. The CDR3 runs to 14 residues. The junction had 6 bases not matched to a gene; V was cut back by 0 bases and J by 11 bases.